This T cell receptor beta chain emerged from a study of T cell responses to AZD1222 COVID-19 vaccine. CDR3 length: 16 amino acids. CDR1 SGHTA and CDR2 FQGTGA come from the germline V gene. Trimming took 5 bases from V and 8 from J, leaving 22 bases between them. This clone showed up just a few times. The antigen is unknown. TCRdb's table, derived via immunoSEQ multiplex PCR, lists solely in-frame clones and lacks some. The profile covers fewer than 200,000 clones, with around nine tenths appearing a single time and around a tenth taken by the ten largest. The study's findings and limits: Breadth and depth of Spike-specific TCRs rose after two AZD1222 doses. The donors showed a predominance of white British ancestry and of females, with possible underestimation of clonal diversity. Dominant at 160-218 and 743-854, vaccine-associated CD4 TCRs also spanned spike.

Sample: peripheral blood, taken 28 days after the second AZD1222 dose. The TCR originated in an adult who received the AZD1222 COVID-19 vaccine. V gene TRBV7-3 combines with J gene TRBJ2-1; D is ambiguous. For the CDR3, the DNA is TGTGCCAGCAGCGGTGGCGCTGATCGCCCTCGGGATGAGCAGTTCTTC. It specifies CASSGGADRPRDEQFF.